A selection of T cell receptor beta chains follows, all from one sample in a study of vaccination and CD4 T cells after COVID-19. MiXCR, run by TCRdb on the PCR reads, gives a single entry per CDR3 protein. The repertoire holds 20,000 or so distinct CDR3 sequences, with approximately 51% as singletons. For these receptors, no antigen is known. Specimen: CD4+ T cells from blood, cultured in vitro. The source of these receptors is a human donor who had recovered from COVID-19. Each CDR3 is given with its conserved first and last residue. Fields, in order: CDR3 protein, V gene, J gene, D gene. D genes are given only for firm matches.

CATSGPGGSRTEAFF,TRBV24-1,TRBJ1-1,-
CASSLGANTEAFF,TRBV11-2,TRBJ1-1,-
CAWSVSSGPYNEQFF,TRBV30,TRBJ2-1,TRBD2
CASRETSGRRGETQYF,TRBV2,TRBJ2-5,TRBD2
CASSSHDRGGYTF,TRBV7-3,TRBJ1-2,TRBD1
CASSFGGEEGQYF,TRBV7-3,TRBJ2-5,TRBD2
CASSWRGTDTQYF,TRBV11-1,TRBJ2-3,TRBD2
CASGDGYNEQFF,TRBV7-3,TRBJ2-1,-
CAWRLTGGASQYF,TRBV30,TRBJ2-7,TRBD1
CASSYYLGLADLGELFF,TRBV6-5,TRBJ2-2,-
CASSALDNTEAFF,TRBV12-3/TRBV12-4,TRBJ1-1,-
CASSDSSGNTIYF,TRBV19,TRBJ1-3,-
CSAPQSDTQYF,TRBV20-1,TRBJ2-3,-
CASSDTNRGHRNYGYTF,TRBV6-4,TRBJ1-2,TRBD1
CASSYPGTGGRYLYGYTF,TRBV6-2/TRBV6-3,TRBJ1-2,TRBD1
CASSVGVGLAGEETQYF,TRBV11-3,TRBJ2-5,TRBD2
CASSPLAVATYEQYF,TRBV7-2,TRBJ2-7,-
CASSLSGRRNEQFF,TRBV7-2,TRBJ2-1,TRBD2
CASSVGQGVYNEQFF,TRBV9,TRBJ2-1,TRBD1
CASIGGQIFNQPQHF,TRBV28,TRBJ1-5,-
CASSLRGLDTEAFF,TRBV7-9,TRBJ1-1,TRBD1
CASNDPGPGELFF,TRBV7-2,TRBJ2-2,-
CASSLYGQGALEKLFF,TRBV27,TRBJ1-4,TRBD1
CASSEQGMSTDTQYF,TRBV2,TRBJ2-3,-
CASSQDKQVGFQPQHF,TRBV4-2,TRBJ1-5,-